This T cell receptor (beta chain) comes out of a study of T cell responses to AZD1222 COVID-19 vaccine. Using immunoSEQ multiplex PCR, the repertoire was profiled, and TCRdb retains in-frame clones only, with some absent. This table holds just over 150,000 clones, around 87% found once. Study-wide results and limits: Unmutated variant regions reportedly attract nearly half of all spike-specific TCRs. Sampling that yielded the repertoires occurred only after the peak T cell response. White British donors predominated, females outnumbered males, and clonal diversity was possibly underestimated.

Germline CDR1 LGHDT, CDR2 YNNKEL (reference sequence). V dropped 0 bases and J dropped 8 bases, with 13 bases sitting between them. This CDR3 comprises 14 residues. Concerning this clone: Its antigen is still unknown.

The starting material was peripheral blood, obtained 28 days after the second AZD1222 dose. The rearrangement uses TRBV3-1 (or the pseudogene TRBV3-2) and TRBJ1-2; the D is unclear. The TCR comes from an adult who received the AZD1222 COVID-19 vaccine. The CDR3 here is CASSQDWRVGGYTF. In nucleotides, the CDR3 is TGTGCCAGCAGCCAAGACTGGCGGGTGGGAGGCTACACCTTC.